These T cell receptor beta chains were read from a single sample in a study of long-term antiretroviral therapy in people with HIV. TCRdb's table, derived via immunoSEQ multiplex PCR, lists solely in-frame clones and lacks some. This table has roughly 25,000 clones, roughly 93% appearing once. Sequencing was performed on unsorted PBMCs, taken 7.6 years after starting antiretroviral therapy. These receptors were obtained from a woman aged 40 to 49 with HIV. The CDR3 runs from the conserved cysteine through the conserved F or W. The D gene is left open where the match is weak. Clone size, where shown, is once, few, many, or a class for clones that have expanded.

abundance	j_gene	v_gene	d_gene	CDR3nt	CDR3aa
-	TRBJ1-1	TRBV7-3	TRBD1	TGTGCCAGCAGCTCCGGACAGGACACTGAAGCTTTCTTT	CASSSGQDTEAFF
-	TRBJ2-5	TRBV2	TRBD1	TGTGCCAGCAGTGAAGGGGACAGCTACCAAGAGACCCAGTACTTC	CASSEGDSYQETQYF
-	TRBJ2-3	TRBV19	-	TGTGCCAGTAGTATGTTCGATACGCAGTATTTT	CASSMFDTQYF
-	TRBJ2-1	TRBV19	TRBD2	TGTGCCAGTAGTATAGGAACTAGCGGGGGGGTTTACAATGAGCAGTTCTTC	CASSIGTSGGVYNEQFF
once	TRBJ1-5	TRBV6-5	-	TGTGCCAGCAGTTACGGGGGCAGTCAGCCCCAGCATTTT	CASSYGGSQPQHF
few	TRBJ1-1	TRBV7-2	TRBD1	TGTGCCAGCAGCGTACAGGGGGGGAACACTGAAGCTTTCTTT	CASSVQGGNTEAFF
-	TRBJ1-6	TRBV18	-	TGTGCCAGCTCACAGGGGACCTCCTATAATTCACCCCTCCACTTT	CASSQGTSYNSPLHF
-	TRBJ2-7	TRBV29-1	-	TGCAGCGTTGGTCGGGACTCGGACGAGCAGTACTTC	CSVGRDSDEQYF
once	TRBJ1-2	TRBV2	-	TGTGCCAGCAGGGTGGACAGTTCCTATGGCTACACCTTC	CASRVDSSYGYTF
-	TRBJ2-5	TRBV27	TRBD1	TGTGCCAGCAGTCAACTCCGGGACAGCAAAGAGACCCAGTACTTC	CASSQLRDSKETQYF
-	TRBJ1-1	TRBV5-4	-	TGTGCCAGCAGCTCTGGACGGAGCATGAACACTGAAGCTTTCTTT	CASSSGRSMNTEAFF
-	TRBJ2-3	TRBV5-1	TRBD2	TGCGCCAGCAGCTTGGCCGTACGGGGGGGGCGAGATACGCAGTATTTT	CASSLAVRGGRDTQYF
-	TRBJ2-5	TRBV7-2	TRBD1	TGTGCCAGCAGCCTTTTCGGGACAGGGGAAATGGGAGAGACCCAGTACTTC	CASSLFGTGEMGETQYF
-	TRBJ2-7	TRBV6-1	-	TGTGCCAGCAGTTCACTGGGCGAGCAGTACTTC	CASSSLGEQYF
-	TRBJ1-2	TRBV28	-	TGTGCCAGCAGCCTACTCGAAGGGGGAGTTAAAGACTATGGCTACACCTTC	CASSLLEGGVKDYGYTF
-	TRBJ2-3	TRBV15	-	TGTGCCACCAGCAGAGATCGCCGGTCTAGCACAGATACGCAGTATTTT	CATSRDRRSSTDTQYF
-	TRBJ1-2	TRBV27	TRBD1	TGTGCCAGCAGTCCCTACCCTCCTACAGGGGGGAGTAACTATGGCTACACCTTC	CASSPYPPTGGSNYGYTF
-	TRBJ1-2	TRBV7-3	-	TGTGCCAGCAGCTTAGCAGGGGCGGAGGGAGGCTACACCTTC	CASSLAGAEGGYTF
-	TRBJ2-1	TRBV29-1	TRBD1	TGCAGCGCTCGACTGACAGGGGGAGCCAATGAGCAGTTCTTC	CSARLTGGANEQFF
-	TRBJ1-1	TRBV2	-	TGTGCCAGCAGGGAGGACAGCACAGACACTGAAGCTTTCTTT	CASREDSTDTEAFF
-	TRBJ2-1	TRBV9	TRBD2	TGTGCCAGCAGCCTTCGCGGGGGGCTCAATCTGGGGTACAATGAGCAGTTCTTC	CASSLRGGLNLGYNEQFF
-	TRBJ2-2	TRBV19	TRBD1	TGTGCCAGCCGACAGGGGGCGGACACCGGGGAGCTGTTTTTT	CASRQGADTGELFF
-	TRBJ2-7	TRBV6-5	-	TGTGCCAGCAGTTACTTTAACTACGGGTACGAGCAGTACTTC	CASSYFNYGYEQYF
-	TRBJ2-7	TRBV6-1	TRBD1	TGTGCCAGCAGCGCGGGACAGGGGTCCTACGAGCAGTACTTC	CASSAGQGSYEQYF
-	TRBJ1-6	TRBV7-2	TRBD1	TGTGCCAGCAGGACAGGGGCTGTTAATTCACCCCTCCACTTT	CASRTGAVNSPLHF
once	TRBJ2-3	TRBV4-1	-	TGCGCCAGCAGCCAAGCGGGGCGGGGCACATTCTCTAGCACAGATACGCAGTATTTT	CASSQAGRGTFSSTDTQYF
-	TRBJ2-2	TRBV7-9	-	TGTGCCAGCAGCCCTAGGGGCGCCGGGGAGCTGTTTTTT	CASSPRGAGELFF
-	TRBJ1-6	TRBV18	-	TGTGCCAGCTCACCACGATCCGGGGTAGGTTCACCCCTCCACTTT	CASSPRSGVGSPLHF
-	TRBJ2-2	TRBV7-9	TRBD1	TGTGCCAGCAGCTTAAAGGACAGGGGCACCGGGGAGCTGTTTTTT	CASSLKDRGTGELFF
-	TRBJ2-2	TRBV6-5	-	TGTGCCAGCGGGTTCTCCGGGGAGCTGTTTTTT	CASGFSGELFF
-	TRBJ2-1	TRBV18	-	TGTGCCAGCTCACCACCTTTGGCAGGACATTCCTACAATGAGCAGTTCTTC	CASSPPLAGHSYNEQFF
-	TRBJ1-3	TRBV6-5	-	TGTGCCAGCAGTCGTGGCCCTGGAAACACCATATATTTT	CASSRGPGNTIYF
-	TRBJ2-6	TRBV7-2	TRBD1	TGTGCCAGCAGAGGACAGGTCGGCTCTGGGGCCAACGTCCTGACTTTC	CASRGQVGSGANVLTF
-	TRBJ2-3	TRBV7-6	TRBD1	TGTGCCAGCAGCATACAGGGTAGGACAGGGGCTTCAGATACGCAGTATTTT	CASSIQGRTGASDTQYF
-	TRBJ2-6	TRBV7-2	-	TGTGCCAGCAGCTTCTATGGGGCCAACGTCCTGACTTTC	CASSFYGANVLTF
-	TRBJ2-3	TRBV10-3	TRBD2	TGTGCCACCAAGGGGACTAGCGGGGCAGATACGCAGTATTTT	CATKGTSGADTQYF
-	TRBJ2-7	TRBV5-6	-	TGTGCCAGCAGCTCCCGGGGGAGGGGGCGAAAGCAGTACTTC	CASSSRGRGRKQYF
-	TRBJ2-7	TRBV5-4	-	TGTGCCAGCAGCGGCAGGGGCGAGAGCTCCTACGAGCAGTACTTC	CASSGRGESSYEQYF
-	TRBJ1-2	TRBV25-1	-	TGTGCCAGCAGGGGAAACACCGCACGAGGCTACACCTTC	CASRGNTARGYTF
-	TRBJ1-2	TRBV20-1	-	TGCAGTGCCTTGGGTAACTATGGCTACACCTTC	CSALGNYGYTF
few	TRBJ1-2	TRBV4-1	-	TGCGCCAGCAGCCCCGGACCAGGAACGTACACCTTC	CASSPGPGTYTF
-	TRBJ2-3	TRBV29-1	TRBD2	TGCAGCGTTGATAAAAGGACTAGCGGGGTGATAGATACGCAGTATTTT	CSVDKRTSGVIDTQYF
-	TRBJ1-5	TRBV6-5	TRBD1	TGTGCCAGCAGTTCCCACAGGGGGCGGGAGGCACCCCAGCATTTT	CASSSHRGREAPQHF
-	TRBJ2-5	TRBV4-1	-	TGCGCCAGCAGCCAAGCCCCGGGGCAGTTCCAAGAGACCCAGTACTTC	CASSQAPGQFQETQYF
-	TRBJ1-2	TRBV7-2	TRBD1	TGTGCCAGCAGCCTAGAACAGGGGGCGGTCTATGGCTACACCTTC	CASSLEQGAVYGYTF
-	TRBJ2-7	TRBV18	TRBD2	TGTGCCAGCTCCCCGTACACTATAGCGGGGGATACCTACGAGCAGTACTTC	CASSPYTIAGDTYEQYF
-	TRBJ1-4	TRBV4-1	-	TGCGCCAGCAGCCCGGGGGGCCTAAGAAGGGAAAAACTGTTTTTT	CASSPGGLRREKLFF
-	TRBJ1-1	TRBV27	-	TGTGCCAGCAGTTTCCAGATTCTAACTGAAGCTTTCTTT	CASSFQILTEAFF
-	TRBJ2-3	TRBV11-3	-	TGTGCCAGCAGCTTCCAGGGTCCGGATACGCAGTATTTT	CASSFQGPDTQYF
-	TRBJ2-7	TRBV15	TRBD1	TGTGCCACCAGTAGGATTGACAGGGGGGGGTCCTACGAGCAGTACTTC	CATSRIDRGGSYEQYF
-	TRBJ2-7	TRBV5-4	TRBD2	TGTGCCAGCAGCTTGGGTCCCAGCGCGGGGGTCCGGGAGCAGTACTTC	CASSLGPSAGVREQYF
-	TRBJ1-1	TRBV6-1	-	TGTGCCAGCAGTGATTTCGCTACGAACACTGAAGCTTTCTTT	CASSDFATNTEAFF
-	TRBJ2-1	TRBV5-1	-	TGCGCCAGCAGCCTTAAGACGGAGGGGAATGAGCAGTTCTTC	CASSLKTEGNEQFF
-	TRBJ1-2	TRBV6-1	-	TGTGCCAGCAGTATAAGGGAGGACTCCTATGGCTACACCTTC	CASSIREDSYGYTF
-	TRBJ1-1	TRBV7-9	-	TGTGCCAGCAGCTTAAATTGGGCAACAATGAACACTGAAGCTTTCTTT	CASSLNWATMNTEAFF
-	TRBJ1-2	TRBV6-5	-	TGTGCCAGCAGTTATAGTCGGAACTATGGCTACACCTTC	CASSYSRNYGYTF
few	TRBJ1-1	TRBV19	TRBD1	TGTGCCAGTAGTCTCGGGACAGTGGGCACTGAAGCTTTCTTT	CASSLGTVGTEAFF
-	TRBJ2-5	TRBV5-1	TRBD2	TGCGCCAGCAGCTTGACGGTAGCGGGGATCCAAGAGACCCAGTACTTC	CASSLTVAGIQETQYF
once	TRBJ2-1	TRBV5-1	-	TGCGCCAGCAGCAGTAGAACGGGCTGGGGGAATGAGCAGTTCTTC	CASSSRTGWGNEQFF
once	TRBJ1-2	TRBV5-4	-	TGTGCCAGCAGCTACGCGGGCCAGGGATATGGCTACACCTTC	CASSYAGQGYGYTF